Below are 25 T cell receptor beta chains sequenced from a single sample in a study of T cell changes during pregnancy in multiple sclerosis. This table comes from immunoSEQ multiplex PCR, and its TCRdb copy is limited to in-frame clones, with some not included. The data hold some 74,000 clones, with 92% observed a single time. This specimen consisted of peripheral blood, obtained before pregnancy. Every receptor here comes from a female donor with multiple sclerosis, enrolled in a pregnancy study.

V and J are TRBV7-9 and TRBJ2-1; tentative D call: TRBD2 (5 bases). The CDR3 loop spans 14 amino acids. Germline CDR1 is SEHNR and CDR2 is FQNEAQ (reference sequence). The V and J ends lost 2 bases and 9 bases respectively, with 14 bases between them. The CDR3 region has the DNA TGTGCCAGCAGCTTAAGAGGAGTTGAGGGTGAGCAGTTCTTC. Translating gives CASSLRGVEGEQFF. The full variable domain, in which reference TRBV7-9 and TRBJ2-1 provide the parts outside the CDR3, is DTGVSQNPRHKITKRGQNVTFRCDPISEHNRLYWYRQTLGQGPEFLTYFQNEAQLEKSRLLSDRFSAERPKGSFSTLEIQRTEQGDSAMYLCASSLRGVEGEQFFGPGTRLTVL.

The V gene is TRBV20-1, the J gene TRBJ2-7; D remains unclear. Trimming stripped 0 bases from V and 9 bases from J, with 6 bases between. From germline, CDR1 is DFQATT and CDR2 SNEGSKA (reference sequence). This CDR3 is 10 amino acids long. The CDR3, as DNA: TGCAGTGCTAGAGACCCCTGGCAGTACTTC. Translated: CSARDPWQYF.

The rearrangement joins TRBV28 to TRBJ1-4, with D possibly being TRBD1 (5 bases). The germline V gene encodes CDR1 MDHEN and CDR2 SYDVKM. This CDR3 comprises 14 residues. The V end was cut by 8 bases, the J end by 0 bases, with 10 bases between. In DNA, the CDR3 is TGTGCCAGCCAGGGATTTGCAACTAATGAAAAACTGTTTTTT. Translation: CASQGFATNEKLFF.

The chain is built from TRBV2 and TRBJ2-7; TRBD2 matches 8 bases. The V gene's germline CDR1 is SNHLY and CDR2 FYNNEI. V lost 6 bases and J lost 3; bases outside the gene matches: 16. The CDR3 consists of 17 residues. CDR3 nucleotide sequence: TGTGCCAGCAGGAGGGCCGCGGCTAGCGGGTCCCACTACGAGCAGTACTTC. Translating gives CASRRAAASGSHYEQYF.

The V and J genes are TRBV13 and TRBJ1-3, with unresolved D. Looked up from germline, CDR1 is PRHDT and CDR2 is FYEKMQ (reference sequence). V lost 0 bases to trimming and J lost 0 bases, with 12 bases between them. The CDR3 is 17 amino acids. CDR3 region: CASSLGTRGLSGNTIYF. CDR3 DNA: TGTGCCAGCAGCTTAGGCACCCGGGGTCTCTCTGGAAACACCATATATTTT.

The V gene is TRBV6-4, the J gene TRBJ1-4; D uncertain. V lost 2 bases and J 2 bases, leaving 15 bases between the germline ends. There are 17 residues in the CDR3. CDR1 MRHNA and CDR2 SNTAGT come from the germline V gene. This CDR3 is CASSDVLFRPTNEKLFF. The CDR3 bases are TGTGCCAGCAGTGACGTCCTTTTCAGGCCCACTAATGAAAAACTGTTTTTT.

The V gene is TRBV2, the J gene TRBJ1-3, with TRBD1 as a possible D gene (5 bases). CDR1 and CDR2 from the germline V gene are SNHLY and FYNNEI. Trimming removed 3 bases from V and 2 bases from J, with 8 bases in between. This CDR3 has 14 amino acids. The CDR3 DNA sequence: TGTGCCAGCAGTGAGGGGGGGGCTGGAAACACCATATATTTT. This translates into CASSEGGAGNTIYF.

V is TRBV4-3 and J is TRBJ1-1, with TRBD1 matching 7 bases. Germline CDR1 reads LGHNA; CDR2 reads YSLEER. V gave up 3 bases and J gave up 5 bases; unmatched junction bases: 6. This CDR3 comprises 14 residues. CDR3 coding DNA: TGCGCCAGCAGCCAGACAGGGTCGCCTACTGAAGCTTTCTTT. Translating it yields CASSQTGSPTEAFF.

The chain joins TRBV7-2 to TRBJ2-7; D gene ambiguous. CDR1 SGHTA and CDR2 FQGNSA come from the germline V gene. V gave up 3 bases and J gave up 0 bases, with 12 bases separating them. This CDR3 is 15 amino acids long. Written as DNA, the CDR3 is TGTGCCAGCAGCTTCTTCGCGGCAAGCTCCTACGAGCAGTACTTC. Encoded protein: CASSFFAASSYEQYF.

This clone was picked up a small number of times. V usage is TRBV5-1 and J usage is TRBJ1-1; 10 bases match TRBD1. The germline CDR1 and CDR2 sequences are SGHRS and YFSETQ. Trimming removed 3 bases from V and 4 bases from J; junction bases left unmatched: 3. The CDR3 is made up of 14 amino acids. In DNA, the CDR3 is TGCGCCAGCAGCTGGGACAGGGGCACCACTGAAGCTTTCTTT. This translates into CASSWDRGTTEAFF.

This clone has a single count. J is TRBJ1-5 and V is TRBV6-6; no clear D gene. The V gene lost 2 bases and the J gene lost 3 bases, with 8 bases spanning the gap. Germline CDR1 MNHNY, CDR2 SVGAGI (reference sequence). There are 14 residues in the CDR3. The CDR3 DNA is TGTGCCAGCAGTTACGTGGCAGACAATCAGCCCCAGCATTTT. Amino acids: CASSYVADNQPQHF.

V usage is TRBV14 and J usage is TRBJ2-1; tentative D call: TRBD1 (6 bases). The CDR3 totals 14 residues. V was cut by 1 base and J by 9 bases, with 13 bases left in between. CDR1 is SGHDN and CDR2 is FVKESK in the germline V gene. This chain's CDR3 is CASSQVPGVGEQFF. In DNA, the CDR3 is TGTGCCAGCAGCCAAGTTCCAGGGGTCGGTGAGCAGTTCTTC.

The chain carries TRBV6-4 and TRBJ2-7; 9 nucleotides align to TRBD1. V shed 1 base and J 1 base; nucleotides not matched to a gene: 8. Germline CDR1 and CDR2: MRHNA and SNTAGT. This CDR3 comprises 17 residues. CDR3 region: CASSDFVGTGISYEQYF. In nucleotides, the CDR3 is TGTGCCAGCAGTGACTTCGTGGGGACAGGGATTTCCTACGAGCAGTACTTC.

The genes are TRBV27 and TRBJ2-3, with 11 bases lining up with TRBD2. With 1 base clipped from V and 0 bases from J, the junction kept 6 bases outside the gene matches. This CDR3 has 18 amino acids. CDR1 is MNHEY, CDR2 SMNVEV, per germline (reference sequence). CDR3 nucleotides: TGTGCCAGCAGTTTATGGGGACTAGCGGCCTCTAGCACAGATACGCAGTATTTT. Translated, it gives CASSLWGLAASSTDTQYF.

The chain carries TRBV29-1 and TRBJ2-5; weak D call: TRBD1 (6 bases). This CDR3 is built from 13 residues. Trimming pared 7 bases from V and 1 base from J, leaving 13 bases between. Germline CDR1 is SQVTM and CDR2 is ANQGSEA. CDR3 bases: TGCAGCGGGACAAGACAGGCCCAAGAGACCCAGTACTTC. Its translation: CSGTRQAQETQYF.

This clone has a single count. The V and J genes are TRBV6-5 and TRBJ1-1; 8 bases match TRBD1. Germline assignment: CDR1 MNHEY and CDR2 SVGAGI. The junction had 4 bases not matched to a gene; V was cut back by 1 base and J by 6 bases. CDR3 size: 14 residues. The CDR3 DNA follows: TGTGCCAGCAGTTACTTCACAGGGGGGGCTGAAGCTTTCTTT. Translation gives CASSYFTGGAEAFF.

This rearrangement joins TRBV29-1 to TRBJ2-7; weak D call: TRBD1 (5 bases). Germline V gives CDR1 SQVTM, CDR2 ANQGSEA. The V end lost 1 base, the J end lost 6 bases, and 10 bases lay between the germline ends. The CDR3 totals 12 residues. The CDR3 region has the DNA TGCAGCGTTGAAGGTCAGGGCCCCGAGCAGTACTTC. Amino acids: CSVEGQGPEQYF.

This clone showed up just once. The chain couples TRBV5-1 to TRBJ2-5; the D is unclear. Trimming cost V 0 bases and J 1 base, with 7 bases left between them. The CDR3 runs to 14 residues. Germline V CDR1 and CDR2: SGHRS, YFSETQ. The CDR3 reads CASSLENFQETQYF. CDR3 in DNA: TGCGCCAGCAGCTTGGAAAACTTCCAAGAGACCCAGTACTTC. The full variable domain, completed using reference TRBV5-1 and TRBJ2-5, is KAGVTQTPRYLIKTRGQQVTLSCSPISGHRSVSWYQQTPGQGLQFLFEYFSETQRNKGNFPGRFSGRQFSNSRSEMNVSTLELGDSALYLCASSLENFQETQYFGPGTRLLVL.

V gene TRBV5-1 combines with J gene TRBJ1-4, with TRBD1 matching 7 bases. Germline lookup yields CDR1 SGHRS and CDR2 YFSETQ. Trimming removed 4 bases from V and 3 bases from J; junction bases left unmatched: 3. This CDR3 is 14 amino acids long. The CDR3 DNA reads TGCGCCAGCAGCACGGGACAGTCTAATGAAAAACTGTTTTTT. Encoded protein: CASSTGQSNEKLFF. The variable domain in full, with the rest retrieved from reference TRBV5-1 and TRBJ1-4, is KAGVTQTPRYLIKTRGQQVTLSCSPISGHRSVSWYQQTPGQGLQFLFEYFSETQRNKGNFPGRFSGRQFSNSRSEMNVSTLELGDSALYLCASSTGQSNEKLFFGSGTQLSVL.

This sequence joins TRBV6-9 and TRBJ2-1, with 16 positions matching TRBD2. V lost 9 bases to trimming and J lost 3 bases; unmatched junction nucleotides: 11. Per the germline V gene, CDR1 is MNHGY and CDR2 is SVAAGI. This CDR3 spans 18 amino acids. CDR3 in amino acids: CASPGTSGRAPFYNEQFF. Here the CDR3 DNA reads TGTGCCAGTCCCGGGACTAGCGGGAGGGCCCCTTTCTACAATGAGCAGTTCTTC.

This chain uses TRBV28 with TRBJ1-1, with 8 positions matching TRBD1. Germline CDR1 MDHEN, CDR2 SYDVKM. The CDR3 has 19 amino acids. The ends lost 5 bases at V and 5 bases at J; junction bases unmatched: 22. The DNA of the CDR3 is TGTGCCAGCAGTCCCCATATAGCCCGCTTAGGACAGGGAAGAACTGAAGCTTTCTTT. Amino acids: CASSPHIARLGQGRTEAFF.

This clone has a single count. This chain connects TRBV27 to TRBJ2-3, with 10 bases lining up with TRBD1. CDR1 and CDR2 (germline): MNHEY, SMNVEV (reference sequence). After removal of 5 bases from V and 3 bases from J, the junction contained 5 bases not matched to a gene. The CDR3 contains 15 residues. CDR3 DNA sequence: TGTGCCAGCAGTCCGGGACAGGGGTTTACAGATACGCAGTATTTT. Amino acid sequence: CASSPGQGFTDTQYF.

The CDR3 sequence: CASSQDLGLGSYEQYF. DNA of the CDR3: TGCGCCAGCAGCCAAGATCTGGGACTCGGCTCCTACGAGCAGTACTTC. The rearrangement uses TRBV4-3 and TRBJ2-7, with a possible D match to TRBD2 (6 bases). V was pared by 0 bases and J by 0 bases, with 12 bases between. The CDR3 runs 16 residues. Per germline, CDR1 LGHNA and CDR2 YSLEER.

The chain joins TRBV4-3 to TRBJ2-5; D might be TRBD2 (5 bases). The CDR3 contains 14 residues. With 4 bases removed from V and 2 bases from J, the gap between germline ends came to 11 bases. Germline V gene lookup returns CDR1 LGHNA and CDR2 YSLEER. The CDR3 bases are TGCGCCAGCAGCCCCTCCCGGACTCAAGAGACCCAGTACTTC. This translates into CASSPSRTQETQYF.

The rearrangement joins TRBV19 to TRBJ2-2, with 7 bases matching TRBD2. The ends lost 5 bases at V and 5 bases at J; junction bases unmatched: 8. This CDR3 is 15 amino acids long. Germline V gene data show CDR1 as LNHDA and CDR2 as SQIVND (reference sequence). CDR3 sequence: CASSSGGSLTGELFF. CDR3 nucleotides: TGTGCCAGTAGTTCAGGCGGGAGCCTAACCGGGGAGCTGTTTTTT.